This T cell receptor beta chain emerged from a study of T-cell memory formation after mild COVID-19 (TCRdb year 2021). About the investigation overall: TCR sequence clusters from the two donors were found to be largely donor specific. The cohort comprised two young, previously healthy adult volunteers, one female and one male. T-cell clones expanding and contracting after mild COVID-19 in a couple of donors were tracked by longitudinal TCRalpha and TCRbeta repertoire sequencing.

The instrument was an Illumina NovaSeq 6000. TCRalpha and TCRbeta cDNA libraries were built by 5'RACE with constant-segment primers, adding sample barcodes and unique molecular identifiers. Trizol reagent was used to extract RNA from every sample. Amplification of the libraries took two PCR steps, and the second step added a second sample barcode plus Illumina TruSeq adapters. Sequencing of the libraries was done on an Illumina NovaSeq, producing 2 x 150 bp paired-end reads. The authors' pipeline ran thus. Demultiplexing of reads and collapsing into UMI-guided consensus sequences were performed with migec v1.2.7. Using mixcr v2.1.11, the UMI consensuses were aligned to TRA and TRB V and J templates and assembled into clonotypes. A clonotype was counted as expanded or contracted only if both edgeR and NoisET called the change significant, with noise models trained on biological replicates. edgeR calls used a false discovery rate-adjusted p below 0.01 and a log2 fold-change threshold of 1. As an exploratory analysis of dynamics, max-normalized trajectories of the 1000 most abundant clonotypes were examined with PCA combined with hierarchical clustering. The CD4 or CD8 phenotype of responding clones was assigned using the separately sequenced CD4+ and CD8+ repertoires. TCRdb reran the public reads through fastp at Q25 and MiXCR, keeping productive beta chains. Every entry covers one CDR3 protein and lists the most common genes and DNA from its rows. V and J calls and clone size were set by TCRdb, not the authors. The sample records more than 400,000 distinct CDR3 sequences, 15% to 20% of which are singletons. The leading ten clones occupy approximately 13% of the sample.

Ficoll-Paque density gradient centrifugation was used to isolate PBMCs. Results and caveats for the whole study, not just this receptor: The study covered only a couple of mild cases, and larger cohorts including severe cases with pre-infection samples were considered necessary. Some responding clones were detected in pre-infection memory, suggesting pre-existing cross-reactive memory T cells joined the SARS-CoV-2 response. Contracting CD4+ clones turned up mainly in the CM and EM memory subsets, whereas EMRA was where CD8+ clones were enriched. Clones that contracted from day 15 to 85 showed balanced CD4/CD8 phenotypes, whereas a second wave of clones that expanded from day 15 to 37 leaned towards CD4+. The second-wave clones that peaked on day 37 were not confirmed to be SARS-CoV-2 specific.

This clonotype came up a few times. The clone's antigen remains unknown. Base quality data are lacking; no much larger clone is found one base away. The sequencing input was PBMCs or a T cell subset sorted from them (not recorded which). This receptor was taken from an adult woman who had mild COVID-19 (a few samples of this study predate the infection). The sample titles of this study are shuffled in the database, so cell type and time point are left out; the donor was told from shared clones.

The bases read TGTGCCAGCAGAAAGGTCCTCAGCGGGAGAGCCTCCTACGAGCAGTACTTC. This gives the protein CASRKVLSGRASYEQYF. The rearranged chain carries TRBV6-2 or TRBV6-3 and TRBJ2-7; TRBD2 fits 8 bases in the junction. The germline V end is reduced by 6 bases and the J end by 0 bases; junction bases left unmatched: 13. The CDR1 and CDR2 encoded by the germline V gene are MNHEY and SVGEGT. The CDR3 runs 17 residues from the cysteine to the phenylalanine. Just CDR3 DNA is preserved here, 51 bases in frame from base 1.